Sequencing of this T cell receptor beta chain was carried out in a study of a mutant IDH1 vaccine in newly diagnosed glioma. Specified time point: week 47, end of study. With topical imiquimod, each dose of the vaccine consisted of 300 ug of mutant IDH1 20-mer peptide. During weeks 1, 3, 5, 7, 11, 15, 19 and 23, patients received eight vaccinations. The study's findings and limits: Vaccination induced immune responses in roughly 93% of patients. Variations in leading peripheral T cell clonotypes appeared to have no connection with pseudoprogression.

TCRdb keeps only in-frame clones here, not all; method: immunoSEQ multiplex PCR. Of 40,000 to 45,000 clones listed, approximately 82% are singletons. Germline loops: CDR1 MNHEY, CDR2 SVGAGI. This CDR3 spans 13 amino acids. V dropped 5 bases and J dropped 0 bases, with 8 bases sitting between them. On this clone: The antigen remains unidentified.

The receptor was derived from a man aged 18-30 years with glioma. Some clones in this sample may be carry-over from other donors' samples. This chain joins TRBV6-5 and TRBJ2-7; a possible D gene is TRBD1 (6 bases). The sequencing used PBMCs, collected from a glioma patient whose treatment included an IDH1 peptide vaccine. CDR3 bases: TGTGCCAGCAGTCGGGACAACTCCTACGAGCAGTACTTC. This encodes CASSRDNSYEQYF.